This T cell receptor (beta chain) came from a study of beta chain features in type 1 diabetes. Worth noting for this clone: Antigen unknown.

Isolated RNA was reverse transcribed in full, so expressed TCRB transcripts were sequenced. Roughly 3.4 million reads per sample on average were obtained from naive, central memory and regulatory T cell samples. Produced via immunoSEQ multiplex PCR; TCRdb's table is partial and in-frame only. The data hold a few hundred thousand clones, with less than 15% observed a single time. Findings of the study overall: Comparison showed that naive, central memory and Treg TCRB repertoires appeared more similar among patients than among healthy donors.

The specimen was naive CD4+ T cells from blood. The TCR comes from a woman aged 18-29 years in good health.

In DNA, the CDR3 is TGTGCCAGCAGCTTGCCGGGAGTGGGCTACAATGAGCAGTTCTTC. This encodes CASSLPGVGYNEQFF. This chain uses TRBV7-6 with TRBJ2-1, with D tentatively TRBD2 (6 bases). Trimming removed 3 bases at V and 3 bases at J, with 12 bases between. The germline V gene has CDR1 SGHVS and CDR2 FNYEAQ. The CDR3 is 15 amino acids.